This T cell receptor beta chain originates from a study of early T cells in non-severe SARS-CoV-2 infection. Study-wide context: Chains were unpaired, as sequencing was done on bulk RNA from unsorted whole blood.

This clonotype came up a few times. Its antigen is unidentified. Individual cDNA molecules each received unique molecular identifiers attached to them. Each CDR3 protein gets one entry after TCRdb re-called the 5' RACE reads with MiXCR. The top ten clones hold around a quarter of a sample with about 38,000 distinct CDR3 sequences, roughly 6.8% of them seen once. General study findings and limits: Database matching using VDJdb favored anti-spike CD8 responses, with private and CD4 specificities left missing.

The CDR3 has 15 amino acids. The germline gives CDR1 DFQATT, CDR2 SNEGSKA (reference sequence). Trimming took 7 bases from V and 9 from J; bases not matched to a gene: 16. Sequenced material: whole blood, taken at baseline. This chain connects TRBV20-1 to TRBJ2-1, with 9 nucleotides matching TRBD2. The origin of this receptor is an adult who was a healthcare worker with PCR-confirmed SARS-CoV-2 infection or an uninfected control (not recorded which). The DNA for the CDR3 is TGCAGTGTTCCCACTCCTGGACTAGCGTTTGGTGAGCAGTTCTTC. It translates to CSVPTPGLAFGEQFF.